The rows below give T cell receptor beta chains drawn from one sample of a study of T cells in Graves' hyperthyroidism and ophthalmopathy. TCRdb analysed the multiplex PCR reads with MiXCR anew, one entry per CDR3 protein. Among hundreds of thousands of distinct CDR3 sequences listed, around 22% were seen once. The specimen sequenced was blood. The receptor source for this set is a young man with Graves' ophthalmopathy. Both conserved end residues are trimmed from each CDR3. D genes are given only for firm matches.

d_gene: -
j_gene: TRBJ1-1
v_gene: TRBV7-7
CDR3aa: ASSLNRNSEAF

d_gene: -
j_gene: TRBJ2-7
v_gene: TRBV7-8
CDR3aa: ASSPSRQSYEQY

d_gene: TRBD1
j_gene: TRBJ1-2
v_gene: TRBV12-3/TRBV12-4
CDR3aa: ASSFTRQGGNYGYT

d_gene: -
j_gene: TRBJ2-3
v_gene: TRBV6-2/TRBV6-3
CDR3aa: ASVRYPSTDTQY

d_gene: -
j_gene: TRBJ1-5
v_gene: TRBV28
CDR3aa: ASSTNRVGSNQPQH

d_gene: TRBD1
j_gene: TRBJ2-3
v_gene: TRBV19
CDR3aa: ASTGGLWADTQY

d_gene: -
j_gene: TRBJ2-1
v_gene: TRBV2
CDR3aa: ASQDREQF

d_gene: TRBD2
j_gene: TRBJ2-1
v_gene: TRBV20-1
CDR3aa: SARVDSGANNEQF

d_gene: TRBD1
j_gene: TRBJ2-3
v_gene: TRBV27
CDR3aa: ASRRQGAGTDTQY

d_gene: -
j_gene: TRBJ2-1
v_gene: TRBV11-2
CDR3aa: ASSFGDGLNEQF

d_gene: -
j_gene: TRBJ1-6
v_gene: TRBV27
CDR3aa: ASSLGQGGGNSPLH

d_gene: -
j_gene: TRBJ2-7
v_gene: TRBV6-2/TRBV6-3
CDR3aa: ASSRGYRPFYEQY

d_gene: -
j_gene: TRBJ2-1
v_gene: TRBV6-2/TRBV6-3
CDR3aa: ASSSPPGRRMDEQF

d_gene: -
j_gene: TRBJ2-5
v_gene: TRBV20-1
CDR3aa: SLGPGETQY

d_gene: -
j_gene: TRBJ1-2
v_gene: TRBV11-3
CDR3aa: ASSLSATRGNYGYT

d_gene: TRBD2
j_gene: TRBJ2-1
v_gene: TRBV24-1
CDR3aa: ATSDSSGRAYRNEQF

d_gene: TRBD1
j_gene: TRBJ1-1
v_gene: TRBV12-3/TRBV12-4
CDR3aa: ASSPGTGFIRAF

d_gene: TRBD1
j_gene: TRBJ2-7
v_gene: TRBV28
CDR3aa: ASQRDSGYEQY

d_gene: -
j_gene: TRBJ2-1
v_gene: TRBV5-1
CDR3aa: ASSLNLDEQF

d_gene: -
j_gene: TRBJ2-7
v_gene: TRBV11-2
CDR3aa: ASSLEGASSEQY

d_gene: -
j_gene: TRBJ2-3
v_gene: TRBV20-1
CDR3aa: SARELGRDTQY

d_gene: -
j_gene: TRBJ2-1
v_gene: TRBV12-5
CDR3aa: ASAPMSSYNEQF

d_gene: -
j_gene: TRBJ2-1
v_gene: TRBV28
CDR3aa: ASSPTPWTVPNEQF

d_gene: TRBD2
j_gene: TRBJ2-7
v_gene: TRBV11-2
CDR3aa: ASSGPGLAGGLAYEQY

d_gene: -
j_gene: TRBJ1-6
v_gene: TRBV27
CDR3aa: ASRPPSTRSSYNSPLH

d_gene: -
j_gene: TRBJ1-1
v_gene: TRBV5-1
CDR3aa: ASSSRADTEAF

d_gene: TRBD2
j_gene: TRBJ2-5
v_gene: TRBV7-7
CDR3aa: ASSLRASGQETQY

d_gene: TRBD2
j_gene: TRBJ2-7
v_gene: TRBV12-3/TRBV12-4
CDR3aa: ASSLSGRARQQY

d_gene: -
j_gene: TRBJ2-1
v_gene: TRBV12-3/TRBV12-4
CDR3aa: ASTFRKYNEQF